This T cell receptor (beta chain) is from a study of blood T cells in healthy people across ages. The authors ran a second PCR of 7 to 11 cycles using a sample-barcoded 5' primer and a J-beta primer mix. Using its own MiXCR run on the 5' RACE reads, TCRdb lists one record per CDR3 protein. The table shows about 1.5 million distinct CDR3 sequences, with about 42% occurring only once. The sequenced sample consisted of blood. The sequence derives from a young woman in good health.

The CDR3 reads CASSLGSRDQYF. CDR3 DNA: TGTGCCAGCAGCTTAGGTTCGCGGGACCAGTACTTC. The V call is TRBV7-2, the J call TRBJ2-5, with a weak D call TRBD2 (6 bases). Per the germline V gene, CDR1 is SGHTA and CDR2 is FQGNSA. This CDR3 has 12 amino acids. V shed 1 base and J shed 10 bases, with 10 bases lying between them.